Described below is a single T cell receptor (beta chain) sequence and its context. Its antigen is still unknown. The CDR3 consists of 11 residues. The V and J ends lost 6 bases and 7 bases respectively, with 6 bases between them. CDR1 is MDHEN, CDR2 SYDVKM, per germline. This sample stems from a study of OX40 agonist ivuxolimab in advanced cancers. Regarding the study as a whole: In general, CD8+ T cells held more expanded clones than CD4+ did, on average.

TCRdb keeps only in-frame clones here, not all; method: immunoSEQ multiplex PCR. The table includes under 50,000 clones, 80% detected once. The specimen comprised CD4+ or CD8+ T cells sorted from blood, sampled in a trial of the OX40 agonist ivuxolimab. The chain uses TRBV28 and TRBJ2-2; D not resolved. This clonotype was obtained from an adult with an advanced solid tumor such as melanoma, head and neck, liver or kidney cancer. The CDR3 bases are TGTGCCAGCAGGCAAGTCGGGGAGCTGTTTTTT. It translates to CASRQVGELFF. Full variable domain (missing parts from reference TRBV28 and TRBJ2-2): DVKVTQSSRYLVKRTGEKVFLECVQDMDHENMFWYRQDPGLGLRLIYFSYDVKMKEKGDIPEGYSVSREKKERFSLILESASTNQTSMYLCASRQVGELFFGEGSRLTVL.